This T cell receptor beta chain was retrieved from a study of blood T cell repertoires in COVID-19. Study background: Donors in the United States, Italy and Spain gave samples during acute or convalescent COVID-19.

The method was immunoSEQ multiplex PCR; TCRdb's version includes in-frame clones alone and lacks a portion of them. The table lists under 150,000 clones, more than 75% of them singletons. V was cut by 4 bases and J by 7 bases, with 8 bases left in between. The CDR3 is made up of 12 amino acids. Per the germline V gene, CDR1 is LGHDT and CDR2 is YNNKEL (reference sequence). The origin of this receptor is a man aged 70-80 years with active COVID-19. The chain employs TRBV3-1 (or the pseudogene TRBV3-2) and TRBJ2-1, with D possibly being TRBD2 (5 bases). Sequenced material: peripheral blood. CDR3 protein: CASSRGVNEQFF. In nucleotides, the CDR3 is TGTGCCAGCAGCCGGGGAGTAAATGAGCAGTTCTTC.